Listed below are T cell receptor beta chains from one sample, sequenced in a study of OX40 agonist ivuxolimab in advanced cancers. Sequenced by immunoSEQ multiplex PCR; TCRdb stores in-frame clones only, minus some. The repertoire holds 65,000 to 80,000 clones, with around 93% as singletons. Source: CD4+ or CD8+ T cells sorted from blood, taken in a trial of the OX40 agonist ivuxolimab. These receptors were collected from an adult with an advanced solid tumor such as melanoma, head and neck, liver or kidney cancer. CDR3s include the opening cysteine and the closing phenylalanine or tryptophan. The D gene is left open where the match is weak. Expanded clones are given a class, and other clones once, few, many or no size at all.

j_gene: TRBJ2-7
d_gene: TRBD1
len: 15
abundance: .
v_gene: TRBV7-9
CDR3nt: TGTGCCAGCTCAAATCCCGGGACAGGGGGCCTCGAGCAGTACTTC
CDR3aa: CASSNPGTGGLEQYF

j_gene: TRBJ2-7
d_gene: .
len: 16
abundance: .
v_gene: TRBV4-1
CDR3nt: TGCGCCAGCAGCCAGAGAGGTCCAGGCGGAAACTACGAGCAGTACTTC
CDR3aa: CASSQRGPGGNYEQYF

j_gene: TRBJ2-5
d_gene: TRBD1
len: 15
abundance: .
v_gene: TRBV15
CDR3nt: TGTGCCACCAGCCGGACCGGGACAGATGCCGGGACCCAGTACTTC
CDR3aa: CATSRTGTDAGTQYF

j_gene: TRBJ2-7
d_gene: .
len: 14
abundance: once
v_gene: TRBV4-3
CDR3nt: TGCGCCAGCAGCCATTCCGCTGGGTCCTACGAGCAGTACTTC
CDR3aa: CASSHSAGSYEQYF

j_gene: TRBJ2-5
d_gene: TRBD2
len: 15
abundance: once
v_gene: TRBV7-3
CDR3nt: TGTGCCAGCAGCTTGGGCGGGAGTAGAGGGGAGACCCAGTACTTC
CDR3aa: CASSLGGSRGETQYF

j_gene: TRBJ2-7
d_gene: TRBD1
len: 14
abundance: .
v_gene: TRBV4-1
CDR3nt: TGCGCCAGCAGCAACCGGGACAGGGACTACGAGCAGTACTTC
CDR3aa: CASSNRDRDYEQYF

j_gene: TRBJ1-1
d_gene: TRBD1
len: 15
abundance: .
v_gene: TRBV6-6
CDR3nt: TGTGCCAGCAGTTATCCGGGACAGGGGGACACTGAAGCTTTCTTT
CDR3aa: CASSYPGQGDTEAFF

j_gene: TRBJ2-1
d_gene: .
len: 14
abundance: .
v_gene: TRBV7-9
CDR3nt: TGTGCCAGCAGCTTAGCCGGGAGAGGGCCTGAGCAGTTCTTC
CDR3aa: CASSLAGRGPEQFF

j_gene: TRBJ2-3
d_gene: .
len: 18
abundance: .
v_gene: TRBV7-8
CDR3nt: TGTGCCAGCAGCCCCCCCGGAACGCGGTCGATGGTAACAGATACGCAGTATTTT
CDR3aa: CASSPPGTRSMVTDTQYF

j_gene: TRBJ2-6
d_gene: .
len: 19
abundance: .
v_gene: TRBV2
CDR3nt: TGTGCCAGCAGTGGGGCCCCGGGACATACCAACTCTGGGGCCAACGTCCTGACTTTC
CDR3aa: CASSGAPGHTNSGANVLTF

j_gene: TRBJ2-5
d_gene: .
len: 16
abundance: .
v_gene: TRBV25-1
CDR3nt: TGTGCCAGCAGTGAAAATGACCTCGGGGCCCAAGAGACCCAGTACTTC
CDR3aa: CASSENDLGAQETQYF

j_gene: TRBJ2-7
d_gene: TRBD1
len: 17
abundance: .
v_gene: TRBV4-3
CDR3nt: TGCGCCAGCAGCCAACAGCCCTGGGACAGCGAAACCTACGAGCAGTACTTC
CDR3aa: CASSQQPWDSETYEQYF

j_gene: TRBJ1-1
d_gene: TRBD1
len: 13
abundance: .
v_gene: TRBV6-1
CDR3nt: TGTGCCAGCAGTGGGACAGGGCTGCCTGAAGCTTTCTTT
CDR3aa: CASSGTGLPEAFF

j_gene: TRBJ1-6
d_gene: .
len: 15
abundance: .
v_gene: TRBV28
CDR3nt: TGTGCCAGCAGTTTAAGACAGTCCTATAATTCACCCCTCCACTTT
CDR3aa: CASSLRQSYNSPLHF

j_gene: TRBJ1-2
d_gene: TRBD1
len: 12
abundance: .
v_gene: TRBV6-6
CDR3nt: TGTGCCAGCAGTTGGGGACAGGGCGACTACACCTTC
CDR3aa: CASSWGQGDYTF

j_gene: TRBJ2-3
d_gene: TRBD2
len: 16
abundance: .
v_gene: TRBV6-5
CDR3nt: TGTGCCAGCAGTCACTCTAGCGGGAGGGGGGCAGATACGCAGTATTTT
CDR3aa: CASSHSSGRGADTQYF

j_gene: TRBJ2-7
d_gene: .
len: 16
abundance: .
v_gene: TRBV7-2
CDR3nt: TGTGCCAGCAGCTTAATCTCAGGACTACGCTCCTACGAGCAGTACTTC
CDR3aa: CASSLISGLRSYEQYF

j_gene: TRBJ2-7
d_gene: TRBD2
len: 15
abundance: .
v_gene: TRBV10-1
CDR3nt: TGCGCCAGCAGTGAAGCTAGCGGTTACTCCTACGAGCAGTACTTC
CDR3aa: CASSEASGYSYEQYF

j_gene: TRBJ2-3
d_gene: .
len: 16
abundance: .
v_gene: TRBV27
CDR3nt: TGTGCCAGCAGTCCATGGCCGACGGCAACCACAGATACGCAGTATTTT
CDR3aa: CASSPWPTATTDTQYF

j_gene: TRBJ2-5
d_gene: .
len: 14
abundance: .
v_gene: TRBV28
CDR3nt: TGTGCCAGCAGCTTGCCGGGTCCTGGGGAGACCCAGTACTTC
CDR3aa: CASSLPGPGETQYF

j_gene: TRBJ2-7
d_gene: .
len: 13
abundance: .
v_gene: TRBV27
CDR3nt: TGTGCCAGCAGCTCTCAATGGGGCTCCGAGCAGTACTTC
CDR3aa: CASSSQWGSEQYF

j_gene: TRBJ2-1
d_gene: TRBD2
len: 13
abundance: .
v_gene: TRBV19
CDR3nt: TGTGCCAGTAGTATCGGAGCGGGGGGCGAGCAGTTCTTC
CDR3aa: CASSIGAGGEQFF

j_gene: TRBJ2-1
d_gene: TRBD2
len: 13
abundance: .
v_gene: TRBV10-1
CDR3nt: TGCGCCAGCGGGACTAGCGGTAACAATGAGCAGTTCTTC
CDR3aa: CASGTSGNNEQFF

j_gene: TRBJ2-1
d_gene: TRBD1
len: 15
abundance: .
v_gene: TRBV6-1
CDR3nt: TGTGCCAGCAGTGAAGCTGAGACAGGGCTCGATGAGCAGTTCTTC
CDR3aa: CASSEAETGLDEQFF

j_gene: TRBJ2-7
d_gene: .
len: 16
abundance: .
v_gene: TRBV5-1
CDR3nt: TGCGCCAGCAGCCCACTTCAAATGGGCCCCGGCTACGAGCAGTACTTC
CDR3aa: CASSPLQMGPGYEQYF

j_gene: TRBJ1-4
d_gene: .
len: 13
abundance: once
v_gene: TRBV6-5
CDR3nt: TGTGCCATTGCGTTAGAACTGCTGGAAAAACTGTTTTTT
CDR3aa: CAIALELLEKLFF

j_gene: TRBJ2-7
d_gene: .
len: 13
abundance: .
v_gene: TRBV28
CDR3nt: TGTGCCAGCAGTTTAGCCACCAACTACGAGCAGTACTTC
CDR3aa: CASSLATNYEQYF

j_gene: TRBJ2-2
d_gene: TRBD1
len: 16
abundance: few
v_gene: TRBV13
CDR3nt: TGTGCCAGCAGCGCGACAGGGGGCGCAAATCCCGGGGAGCTGTTTTTT
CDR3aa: CASSATGGANPGELFF

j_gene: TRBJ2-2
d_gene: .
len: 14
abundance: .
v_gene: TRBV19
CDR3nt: TGTGCCAGTAAGGCGCTAGCGATAACTGGGGAGCTGTTTTTT
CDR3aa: CASKALAITGELFF

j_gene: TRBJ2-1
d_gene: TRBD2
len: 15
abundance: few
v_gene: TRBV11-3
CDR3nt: TGTGCCAGCAGCCTTACTAGCGGGGGGTACAATGAGCAGTTCTTC
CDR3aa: CASSLTSGGYNEQFF

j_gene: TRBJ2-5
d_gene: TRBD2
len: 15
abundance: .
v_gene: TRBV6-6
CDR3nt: TGTGCCAGCAGTTACTCTAGCGGGAGTGGCGAGACCCAGTACTTC
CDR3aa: CASSYSSGSGETQYF

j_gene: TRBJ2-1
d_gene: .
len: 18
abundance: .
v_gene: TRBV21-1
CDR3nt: TGTGCCAGCAGCAAACGGGGGCAGCCAAATGATGATTACAATGAGCAGTTCTTC
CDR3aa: CASSKRGQPNDDYNEQFF

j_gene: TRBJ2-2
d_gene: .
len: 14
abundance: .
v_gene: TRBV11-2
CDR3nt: TGTGCCAGCAGCGGGACATCGAACACCGGGGAGCTGTTTTTT
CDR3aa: CASSGTSNTGELFF